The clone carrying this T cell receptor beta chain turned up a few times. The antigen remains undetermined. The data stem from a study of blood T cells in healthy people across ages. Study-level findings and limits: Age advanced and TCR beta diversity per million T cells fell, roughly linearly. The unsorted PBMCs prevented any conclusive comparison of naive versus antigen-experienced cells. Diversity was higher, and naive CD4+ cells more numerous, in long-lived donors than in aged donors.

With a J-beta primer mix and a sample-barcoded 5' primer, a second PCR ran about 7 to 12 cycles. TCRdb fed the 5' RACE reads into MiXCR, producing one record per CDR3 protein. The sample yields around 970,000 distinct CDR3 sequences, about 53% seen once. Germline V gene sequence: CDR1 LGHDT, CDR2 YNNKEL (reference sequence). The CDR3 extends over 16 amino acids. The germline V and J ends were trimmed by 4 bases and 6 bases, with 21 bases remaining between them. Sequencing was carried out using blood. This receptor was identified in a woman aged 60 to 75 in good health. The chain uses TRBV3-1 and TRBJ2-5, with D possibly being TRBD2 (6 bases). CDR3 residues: CASSPPVAGRLKTQYF. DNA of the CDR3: TGTGCCAGCAGCCCCCCTGTGGCGGGACGGCTAAAGACCCAGTACTTC.